Included here is one T cell receptor (beta chain) sequence, with context. Profiling relied on immunoSEQ multiplex PCR, and the TCRdb table lists in-frame clones only, not all of them. The data contain over 650,000 clones, 87% of them singletons. This sample stems from a study of shared T cell receptors in the human thymus. Trimming took 5 bases from V and 2 from J, leaving 19 bases between them. CDR3 length: 18 amino acids. Germline V CDR1 and CDR2: SNHLY, FYNNEI. These data also featured in a second study, about human thymus T cells. As that study records: Donors were healthy Finnish babies undergoing corrective operations for congenital heart defects. Corrective heart surgery yielded resections, and these provided the thymus tissue. Among thymic and blood repertoires, usage of V and J genes appeared biased. Related studies noted strongly shared thymic repertoires across unrelated people.

The sequence was collected from a boy under three years old with a congenital heart defect. Sequencing used thymocytes. The chain combines TRBV2 with TRBJ1-6; D gene ambiguous. For the CDR3, the DNA is TGTGCCAGCAGTTCCCTGACATCCTATCCCCCCTATAATTCACCCCTCCACTTT. As protein: CASSSLTSYPPYNSPLHF.